Following are 6 T cell receptor beta chains from one sample sequenced in a study of technical replicates of blood from a few donors. Clones were read by immunoSEQ multiplex PCR, and TCRdb kept only the in-frame ones, dropping some. This table has around 98,000 clones, approximately 96% appearing once. The sample was T cells isolated from PBMCs. Every receptor here comes from a human donor in good health.

The V call is TRBV5-1, the J call TRBJ2-3, with 10 bases that match TRBD1. This CDR3 has 13 residues. Per the germline V gene, CDR1 is SGHRS and CDR2 is YFSETQ. Germline trimming cut 9 bases from V and 4 bases from J; bases unmatched to any gene: 5. The CDR3 sequence: CATGTGDADTQYF. As DNA, the CDR3 is TGCGCCACTGGGACAGGGGATGCAGATACGCAGTATTTT.

The rearrangement links TRBV14 to TRBJ2-7; 7 nucleotides match TRBD2. The CDR3 length is 15 residues. From germline, CDR1 is SGHDN and CDR2 FVKESK. With V trimmed by 0 bases and J by 3 bases, 5 bases remained unmatched. DNA for the CDR3: TGTGCCAGCAGCCAAGAGTCTAGCGGTTTCTACGAGCAGTACTTC. Amino acid sequence: CASSQESSGFYEQYF.

This clone was found a few times. Written as DNA, the CDR3 is TGTGCCAGTAGGATCCCGGGACAGGGGCTGACCACCGGGGAGCTGTTTTTT. This codes for CASRIPGQGLTTGELFF. The chain recombines TRBV19 with TRBJ2-2, with 10 bases that match TRBD1. Germline V CDR1 and CDR2: LNHDA, SQIVND (reference sequence). The J segment lost 4 bases and the V segment lost 6 bases, leaving 11 bases of the junction unmatched. The CDR3 is made up of 17 amino acids.

This chain connects TRBV5-5 to TRBJ1-5; D unresolved. The CDR3 is 15 residues long. Between the trimmed V and J ends, which lost 6 bases and 0 bases, there was a span of 13 bases. CDR1 is SGHKS and CDR2 is YYEKEE in the germline V gene (reference sequence). CDR3 bases: TGTGCCAGCACACGGGAATTTAGTAGCAATCAGCCCCAGCATTTT. Its protein is CASTREFSSNQPQHF.

The rearrangement joins TRBV27 to TRBJ2-3; TRBD2 agrees at 7 bases. There are 12 residues in the CDR3. From germline, CDR1 is MNHEY and CDR2 SMNVEV (reference sequence). V was clipped by 3 bases and J by 8 bases; unmatched bases: 2. The CDR3 protein is CASSFPGGTQYF. In DNA form, the CDR3 reads TGTGCCAGCAGTTTCCCGGGGGGTACGCAGTATTTT.

V is TRBV5-5 and J is TRBJ2-5; TRBD2 agrees at 9 bases. Per germline, CDR1 SGHKS and CDR2 YYEKEE (reference sequence). Trimming took 3 bases from V and 4 from J; bases not matched to a gene: 4. The CDR3 length is 14 residues. CDR3 bases: TGTGCCAGCAGCTGGCGGGGGGGCGCAGAGACCCAGTACTTC. Encoded protein: CASSWRGGAETQYF.